This T cell receptor beta chain originates from a study of cytomegalovirus exposure and HLA in healthy donors. General study findings and limits: What TCR beta sequences reportedly achieved was accurate prediction of HLA-A and HLA-B alleles in most subjects. TRBV6-2, TRBV6-3 and other indistinguishable V segments were excluded. As a later analysis revealed, most CMV-associated TCR beta chains appeared HLA-restricted.

V shed 11 bases and J shed 4 bases, with 15 bases lying between them. Germline lookup yields CDR1 SEHNR and CDR2 FQNEAQ (reference sequence). This CDR3 contains 14 residues. Both 60 Vbeta primers and 13 Jbeta primers went into the PCR. TCRdb's table, derived via immunoSEQ multiplex PCR, lists solely in-frame clones and lacks some. Here the sample spans some 120,000 clones, around three quarters being singletons. Note on this clone: The antigen is unknown.

This clonotype originated in a woman aged 55 to 70 in good health and CMV-seropositive. The rearrangement uses TRBV7-9 and TRBJ2-6; weak D call: TRBD2 (6 bases). The sequenced sample consisted of PBMCs. CDR3 loop: CAGQEGGGANVLTF. The DNA of the CDR3 is TGTGCCGGCCAAGAGGGAGGAGGGGCCAACGTCCTGACTTTC.